This TCR beta chain was recovered during a study of PD-1 and CTLA-4 blockade in melanoma. Assay used: immunoSEQ multiplex PCR; TCRdb lists only in-frame clones, some missing. The table includes almost 30,000 clones, approximately 91% detected once. This receptor was obtained from a human donor with melanoma. Sequenced here: CD8+ T cells from peripheral blood, sampled before anti-PD-1 treatment.

CDR3 amino acids: CASSPRDESSYEQYF. Written as DNA, the CDR3 is TGTGCCAGCAGCCCTCGGGACGAGAGCTCCTACGAGCAGTACTTC. The chain recombines TRBV4-2 with TRBJ2-7; D possibly uses TRBD1 or TRBD2 (5 bases each). The germline CDR1 and CDR2 sequences are LGHNA and YNFKEQ. V was shortened by 4 bases and J by 0 bases, with 13 bases between the two germline ends. The CDR3 spans 15 residues.